Shown below are 29 T cell receptor beta chains from a single sample sequenced in a study of T cell responses to AZD1222 COVID-19 vaccine. The repertoire was sequenced with immunoSEQ multiplex PCR; TCRdb's copy has only in-frame clones and lacks some. The sample has 65,000 to 100,000 clones, about 91% seen once. Here the sequenced sample was peripheral blood, taken 28 days after the second AZD1222 dose. Receptor source: an adult who received the AZD1222 COVID-19 vaccine.

This chain uses TRBV10-3 with TRBJ2-7; TRBD2 matches at 7 bases. After removal of 5 bases from V and 3 bases from J, the junction contained 7 bases not matched to a gene. This CDR3 contains 14 residues. The germline V gene encodes CDR1 ENHRY and CDR2 SYGVKD. The chain's CDR3 is CAISSGTGIYEQYF. CDR3 coding DNA: TGTGCCATCAGTAGCGGGACCGGAATCTACGAGCAGTACTTC.

The chain recombines TRBV24-1 with TRBJ1-5; D is uncertain. The V and J ends lost 3 bases and 2 bases respectively, with 10 bases between them. Germline V CDR1 and CDR2: KGHDR, SFDVKD. The CDR3 extends over 15 amino acids. The CDR3 is CATSDPGGGNQPQHF. The CDR3 DNA is TGTGCCACCAGTGATCCCGGCGGAGGCAATCAGCCCCAGCATTTT.

The V call is TRBV5-6, the J call TRBJ1-2; a possible D gene is TRBD1 (6 bases). Germline CDR1 reads SGHDT; CDR2 reads YYEEEE. V gave up 0 bases and J gave up 7 bases, with 16 bases separating them. The CDR3 has 15 residues. CDR3 in DNA: TGTGCCAGCAGCTTGGCCCGAACAGGGAGCGGTGGCTACACCTTC. Its protein is CASSLARTGSGGYTF.

This clone appeared a single time. Additional DNA sequences in this sample encode the identical CDR3. The V call is TRBV9, the J call TRBJ1-5; 7 bases align to TRBD1. CDR1 SGDLS and CDR2 YYNGEE come from the germline V gene. Trimming removed 4 bases from V and 3 bases from J; junction bases left unmatched: 4. CDR3 size: 14 residues. The CDR3 DNA reads TGTGCCAGCAGCCCGGGACAGCTCAATCAGCCCCAGCATTTT. It yields the protein CASSPGQLNQPQHF.

The CDR3 spells CASSPAGTDLNEKLFF. CDR3 bases: TGTGCCAGCTCACCAGCTGGGACAGACCTTAATGAAAAACTGTTTTTT. The chain carries TRBV18 and TRBJ1-4; 7 bases agree with TRBD1. The CDR3 has 16 amino acids. Per the germline V gene, CDR1 is KGHSH and CDR2 is LQKENI. V dropped 2 bases and J dropped 4; count of bases not matched to a gene: 7. The full variable domain, completed using reference TRBV18 and TRBJ1-4, is NAGVMQNPRHLVRRRGQEARLRCSPMKGHSHVYWYRQLPEEGLKFMVYLQKENIIDESGMPKERFSAEFPKEGPSILRIQQVVRGDSAAYFCASSPAGTDLNEKLFFGSGTQLSVL.

V usage is TRBV28 and J usage is TRBJ2-2; no firm D call. Germline CDR1 reads MDHEN; CDR2 reads SYDVKM. The V end was cut by 6 bases, the J end by 0 bases, with 8 bases between. This CDR3 is 14 amino acids long. DNA for the CDR3: TGTGCCAGCAGGGTCGACGCGAACACCGGGGAGCTGTTTTTT. As protein: CASRVDANTGELFF.

The rearrangement uses TRBV5-1 and TRBJ1-5, with a tentative D call TRBD1 (5 bases). The V and J ends lost 1 base and 7 bases respectively, with 9 bases between them. This CDR3 is 13 amino acids long. The V gene's germline CDR1 is SGHRS and CDR2 YFSETQ. The CDR3 sequence is CASSLMGDQPQHF. The CDR3 bases are TGCGCCAGCAGCTTGATGGGGGACCAGCCCCAGCATTTT.

The rearrangement joins TRBV19 to TRBJ1-2; TRBD1 agrees at 7 bases. The CDR3 extends over 15 amino acids. The germline V gene encodes CDR1 LNHDA and CDR2 SQIVND (reference sequence). Trimming at V came to 8 bases and at J to 2 bases, leaving 11 bases not matched to a gene. Written as DNA, the CDR3 is TGTGCCAGTTCCCGGTCCCAAGGGGGCAACTATGGCTACACCTTC. Protein product: CASSRSQGGNYGYTF.

The chain couples TRBV12-3 or TRBV12-4 to TRBJ1-1; D ambiguous. V gave up 5 bases and J gave up 0 bases, with 7 bases separating them. This CDR3 contains 13 residues. The CDR3 here is CASSRQVNTEAFF. DNA of the CDR3: TGTGCCAGCAGTCGGCAGGTGAACACTGAAGCTTTCTTT.

The chain links TRBV9 to TRBJ2-2; the match to TRBD2 covers 8 bases. Germline CDR1 SGDLS, CDR2 YYNGEE. The junction had 12 bases not matched to a gene; V was cut back by 4 bases and J by 7 bases. The CDR3 totals 16 residues. CDR3 bases: TGTGCCAGCAGCCCCTTCGGGAGGGCCTCAGACGGGGAGCTGTTTTTT. Amino acid sequence: CASSPFGRASDGELFF.

The chain combines TRBV11-2 with TRBJ2-7, with 8 positions matching TRBD1. This CDR3 comprises 13 residues. Trimming took 7 bases from V and 5 from J; bases not matched to a gene: 7. The germline V gene encodes CDR1 SGHAT and CDR2 FQNNGV. The CDR3 nucleotides read TGTGCCAGCATCGACAGGGGATGGAACGAGCAGTACTTC. Protein sequence: CASIDRGWNEQYF.

This chain connects TRBV4-1 to TRBJ2-7; D ambiguous. There are 14 residues in the CDR3. The germline gives CDR1 MGHRA, CDR2 YSYEKL. V dropped 1 base and J dropped 2 bases, with 9 bases sitting between them. CDR3 sequence (DNA): TGCGCCAGCAGCCAAGTAACGGCCACCTACGAGCAGTACTTC. Residues: CASSQVTATYEQYF.

This clone was counted once. The rearrangement joins TRBV3-1 (or the pseudogene TRBV3-2) to TRBJ2-7; the match to TRBD2 covers 11 bases. Germline-derived CDR1 and CDR2 are LGHDT and YNNKEL (reference sequence). Trimming took 4 bases from V and 12 from J; bases not matched to a gene: 5. The CDR3 is 12 amino acids. The CDR3 nucleotides read TGTGCCAGCAGCCCACTAGCGGGAGACCTGTACTTC. This translates into CASSPLAGDLYF.

This clone has only a few counts. The V call is TRBV20-1, the J call TRBJ2-1; D is ambiguous. From germline, CDR1 is DFQATT and CDR2 SNEGSKA (reference sequence). This CDR3 has 12 amino acids. Trimming cost V 3 bases and J 2 bases, with 5 bases left between them. The CDR3 DNA follows: TGCAGTGCTAGTCTAGCCTACAATGAGCAGTTCTTC. Protein sequence: CSASLAYNEQFF.

The chain couples TRBV2 to TRBJ2-7; D gene unclear. Per germline, CDR1 SNHLY and CDR2 FYNNEI. With 2 bases removed from V and 0 bases from J, the gap between germline ends came to 8 bases. This CDR3 contains 14 residues. CDR3 region: CASSEMGISYEQYF. CDR3 nucleotides: TGTGCCAGCAGTGAAATGGGAATCTCCTACGAGCAGTACTTC. Variable domain in full (rest from reference TRBV2 and TRBJ2-7): EPEVTQTPSHQVTQMGQEVILRCVPISNHLYFYWYRQILGQKVEFLVSFYNNEISEKSEIFDDQFSVERPDGSNFTLKIRSTKLEDSAMYFCASSEMGISYEQYFGPGTRLTVT.

The chain joins TRBV19 to TRBJ2-2; D remains ambiguous. V was pared by 4 bases and J by 3 bases, with 6 bases between. The CDR3 loop spans 13 amino acids. Germline V gene lookup returns CDR1 LNHDA and CDR2 SQIVND (reference sequence). The CDR3 nucleotides read TGTGCCAGTAGTACCCCTTACACCGGGGAGCTGTTTTTT. The encoded protein is CASSTPYTGELFF.

This clone was detected a few times. V is TRBV7-2 and J is TRBJ2-7; 15 nucleotides align to TRBD2. Germline V lookup: CDR1 SGHTA, CDR2 FQGNSA. This CDR3 comprises 20 residues. V lost 0 bases, J lost 5 bases, and 14 bases stayed unmatched. In DNA form, the CDR3 reads TGTGCCAGCAGCTTAGCATACTGGGGGACTAGCGGGAGGTTTGACCACGAGCAGTACTTC. Amino acid sequence: CASSLAYWGTSGRFDHEQYF.

The chain recombines TRBV11-3 with TRBJ1-3, with D hard to call. The V gene's germline CDR1 is SGHNT and CDR2 YENEEA. Trimming left V 7 bases short and J 0 bases short, with 16 bases between. This CDR3 is 16 amino acids long. The CDR3 nucleotides read TGTGCCAGCACCTCTCGGGTGTCGGGCTCTGGAAACACCATATATTTT. Protein sequence: CASTSRVSGSGNTIYF.

V usage is TRBV28 and J usage is TRBJ2-1; 9 bases are a match to TRBD2. The V gene's germline CDR1 is MDHEN and CDR2 SYDVKM. J lost 5 bases, V lost 6 bases, and 8 bases had no gene match. This CDR3 is 15 amino acids long. The DNA of the CDR3 is TGTGCCAGCAGGCCCCTAGCGGGGAAGCACAATGAGCAGTTCTTC. Translated: CASRPLAGKHNEQFF.

A note on this clone: Different DNA sequences within this sample yield the same CDR3. The J gene is TRBJ1-5, the V gene TRBV28; D is unclear. Germline V CDR1 and CDR2: MDHEN, SYDVKM. Between the trimmed V and J ends, which lost 8 bases and 3 bases, there was a span of 8 bases. The CDR3 extends over 12 amino acids. The CDR3 bases are TGTGCCAGCTCGAGAAACAATCAGCCCCAGCATTTT. Its translation is CASSRNNQPQHF.

The chain recombines TRBV18 with TRBJ2-1; tentatively, D is TRBD2 (5 bases). The germline CDR1 and CDR2 sequences are KGHSH and LQKENI. V lost 3 bases and J 9 bases, leaving 12 bases between the germline ends. The CDR3 runs to 13 residues. The DNA for the CDR3 is TGTGCCAGCTCACCCTCTAGCATCGGTGAGCAGTTCTTC. This translates into CASSPSSIGEQFF.

The rearrangement uses TRBV5-6 and TRBJ2-7; tentative D call: TRBD1 (6 bases). This CDR3 has 14 amino acids. V lost 4 bases to trimming and J lost 2 bases, with 13 bases between them. Germline values: CDR1 SGHDT, CDR2 YYEEEE. CDR3 in amino acids: CASSGRDKPYEQYF. The CDR3 bases are TGTGCCAGCAGCGGCCGGGACAAGCCCTACGAGCAGTACTTC.

This sequence joins TRBV6-5 and TRBJ1-3; 9 bases agree with TRBD1. The CDR3 has 15 residues. Germline loops: CDR1 MNHEY, CDR2 SVGAGI. After removal of 0 bases from V and 8 bases from J, the junction contained 5 bases not matched to a gene. The CDR3 DNA reads as TGTGCCAGCAGTTACTCCGGGACAGGGATGGACACCATATATTTT. This codes for CASSYSGTGMDTIYF.

This clone was recorded once. The CDR3 sequence: CASSPRTGYYGYTF. CDR3 nucleotides: TGTGCCAGCAGTCCCCGGACGGGATACTATGGCTACACCTTC. The chain combines TRBV6-5 with TRBJ1-2; D not resolved. The CDR3 is made up of 14 amino acids. The germline V gene has CDR1 MNHEY and CDR2 SVGAGI. The ends were cut back, 5 bases at V and 3 bases at J, with 13 bases in the middle.

This clone came up a few times. The chain employs TRBV5-4 and TRBJ1-1; TRBD1 agrees at 7 bases. CDR1 is SGHNT, CDR2 YYREEE, per germline (reference sequence). V was pared by 5 bases and J by 5 bases, with 15 bases of the junction left unmatched. This CDR3 has 16 residues. CDR3 coding DNA: TGTGCCAGCAGTCCTGAGGAGAAGGGGGCTGATACTGAAGCTTTCTTT. Translation gives CASSPEEKGADTEAFF.

The chain joins TRBV5-1 to TRBJ2-7; no firm D call. Trimming took off 1 base at V and 2 bases at J, with 19 bases between the two ends. The CDR3 is 17 residues long. Germline V gives CDR1 SGHRS, CDR2 YFSETQ. CDR3 in DNA: TGCGCCAGCAGCTTGAAGGGTTGGACGGATCCGACCTACGAGCAGTACTTC. Translation: CASSLKGWTDPTYEQYF.

This clone was detected once. The chain uses TRBV5-1 and TRBJ2-1; 10 nucleotides agree with TRBD2. CDR1 and CDR2 (germline): SGHRS, YFSETQ. The CDR3 is 15 residues long. Trimming cost V 6 bases and J 1 base; bases outside gene matches: 4. In nucleotides, the CDR3 is TGCGCCAGCAATGAAGCGGGAGGGTCCTACAATGAGCAGTTCTTC. It is translated as CASNEAGGSYNEQFF.

The V call is TRBV15, the J call TRBJ2-5; 8 nucleotides match TRBD2. With V trimmed by 5 bases and J by 4 bases, 12 bases remained unmatched. The CDR3 is made up of 16 amino acids. Germline CDR1 LNHNV, CDR2 YYDKDF (reference sequence). The CDR3 is CATSPAPIAGSETQYF. Here the CDR3 DNA reads TGTGCCACCAGCCCAGCCCCGATAGCGGGATCAGAGACCCAGTACTTC. The whole variable domain, remainder taken from reference TRBV15 and TRBJ2-5, is DAMVIQNPRYQVTQFGKPVTLSCSQTLNHNVMYWYQQKSSQAPKLLFHYYDKDFNNEADTPDNFQSRRPNTSFCFLDIRSPGLGDTAMYLCATSPAPIAGSETQYFGPGTRLLVL.

J is TRBJ2-6 and V is TRBV28; 14 positions match TRBD2. This CDR3 has 16 amino acids. Trimming removed 10 bases from V and 3 bases from J; junction bases left unmatched: 5. Germline CDR1 MDHEN, CDR2 SYDVKM. The DNA for the CDR3 is TGTGCCATCATGGGACTAGCGGGAGTTGGGGCCAACGTCCTGACTTTC. Protein sequence: CAIMGLAGVGANVLTF.